This T cell receptor (beta chain) came from a study of T cells in Graves' hyperthyroidism and ophthalmopathy. Amplification of TCR beta CDR3 regions was performed using RNA transcripts as template. The TCR CDR3 was amplified in a first-round RT-PCR using the HTBI primer set. In TCRdb, the multiplex PCR reads were re-called with MiXCR into one record per CDR3 protein. The repertoire holds about 290,000 distinct CDR3 sequences, with about an eighth as singletons. The receptor was isolated from a woman aged 40 to 49 with Graves' hyperthyroidism. The sample consisted of blood.

The CDR3: CASSSRTSGGADEQYF. The CDR3, as DNA: TGTGCCAGCAGCTCACGGACTAGCGGGGGGGCCGACGAGCAGTACTTC. The J gene is TRBJ2-7, the V gene TRBV7-2; 15 bases align to TRBD2. Per germline, CDR1 SGHTA and CDR2 FQGNSA. The CDR3 consists of 16 residues. Germline trimming cut 4 bases from V and 5 bases from J; bases unmatched to any gene: 6.